Listed here are 16 T cell receptor beta chains from one sample, sequenced in a study of T cells in localized non-small cell lung cancer. TCRdb keeps only in-frame clones here, not all; method: immunoSEQ multiplex PCR. In the table there are 40,000 to 55,000 clones, approximately 80% of which are singletons. The specimen comprised peripheral blood mononuclear cells, sampled before any cancer treatment. Receptors originate from a man aged 40 to 75 with stage III lung adenocarcinoma.

The rearrangement uses TRBV6-5 and TRBJ2-7, with TRBD2 matching 9 bases. V was pared by 7 bases and J by 5 bases, with 6 bases of the junction left unmatched. The CDR3 totals 13 residues. Per germline, CDR1 MNHEY and CDR2 SVGAGI. The CDR3 reads CASKRLAVHEQYF. The CDR3 bases are TGTGCCAGCAAGAGACTAGCGGTCCACGAGCAGTACTTC.

The rearrangement uses TRBV6-6 and TRBJ1-6, with D hard to call. Germline lookup yields CDR1 MNHNY and CDR2 SVGAGI (reference sequence). Trimming removed 8 bases from V and 7 bases from J, with 15 bases in between. CDR3 length: 14 amino acids. CDR3 coding DNA: TGTGCCAGCTACCTCCGAGGTGGGAATTCACCCCTCCACTTT. Residues: CASYLRGGNSPLHF.

The V and J genes are TRBV6-5 and TRBJ1-3, with D unclear. CDR1 MNHEY and CDR2 SVGAGI come from the germline V gene. This CDR3 spans 14 amino acids. Trimming removed 6 bases from V and 4 bases from J, with 13 bases in between. CDR3 residues: CASRKESLGNTIYF. CDR3 in DNA: TGTGCCAGCAGGAAGGAGAGCCTAGGAAACACCATATATTTT.

The V call is TRBV2, the J call TRBJ2-1, with a possible D match to TRBD2 (5 bases). V was trimmed by 4 bases and J by 1 base, leaving 8 bases between them. Germline CDR1 is SNHLY and CDR2 is FYNNEI. This CDR3 has 14 amino acids. The DNA for the CDR3 is TGTGCCAGCAGTGGAGGGATTTCCTACAATGAGCAGTTCTTC. It translates to CASSGGISYNEQFF. Variable domain in full (rest from reference TRBV2 and TRBJ2-1): EPEVTQTPSHQVTQMGQEVILRCVPISNHLYFYWYRQILGQKVEFLVSFYNNEISEKSEIFDDQFSVERPDGSNFTLKIRSTKLEDSAMYFCASSGGISYNEQFFGPGTRLTVL.

This rearrangement joins TRBV27 to TRBJ2-2; weak D call: TRBD1 (6 bases). The germline gives CDR1 MNHEY, CDR2 SMNVEV (reference sequence). CDR3 length equals 12 residues. Trimming shortened V by 5 bases and J by 7 bases, and 8 bases separated the two germline ends. The CDR3 region is CASSRQVGELFF. In DNA form, the CDR3 reads TGTGCCAGCAGTCGACAGGTCGGGGAGCTGTTTTTT.

This clone was detected a few times. The gene calls are TRBV5-1 and TRBJ2-5; D is tentatively TRBD1 or TRBD2 (5 bases each). V was cut by 1 base and J by 1 base, with 11 bases left in between. This CDR3 has 15 amino acids. CDR1 and CDR2 from the germline V gene are SGHRS and YFSETQ. CDR3 coding DNA: TGCGCCAGCAGCTTGATGGGACGGAGCCAAGAGACCCAGTACTTC. Protein: CASSLMGRSQETQYF.

The chain is built from TRBV7-3 and TRBJ2-3; the match to TRBD2 covers 8 bases. J lost 2 bases, V lost 3 bases, and 4 bases had no gene match. CDR3 size: 15 residues. Germline values: CDR1 SGHTA, CDR2 FQGTGA. CDR3 DNA: TGTGCCAGCAGCTTGGGCGGGGGGCTCACAGATACGCAGTATTTT. Its protein product is CASSLGGGLTDTQYF.

This clone showed up just once. This chain joins TRBV5-8 and TRBJ2-2; TRBD1 agrees at 7 bases. This CDR3 comprises 14 residues. V was pared by 4 bases and J by 3 bases, with 3 bases of the junction left unmatched. Germline lookup yields CDR1 SGHTS and CDR2 YDEGEE. The CDR3, as DNA: TGTGCCAGCAGCCGGGACAGTGACACCGGGGAGCTGTTTTTT. Protein product: CASSRDSDTGELFF.

The chain's CDR3 is CASSPAGGRNEQYF. CDR3 coding DNA: TGTGCCAGCAGTCCGGCGGGGGGGCGCAACGAGCAGTACTTC. This rearrangement joins TRBV6-6 to TRBJ2-7; 9 bases line up with TRBD2. Germline assignment: CDR1 MNHNY and CDR2 SVGAGI (reference sequence). The CDR3 consists of 14 residues. V was pared by 5 bases and J by 5 bases, with 7 bases of the junction left unmatched.

This clone was seen a handful of times. The V gene is TRBV5-1, the J gene TRBJ2-7, with 8 bases matching TRBD1. This CDR3 spans 15 amino acids. J was trimmed by 4 bases and V by 5 bases; bases with no gene match: 11. CDR1 is SGHRS and CDR2 is YFSETQ in the germline V gene. This CDR3 is CASSFSAGGSYEQYF. Here the CDR3 DNA reads TGCGCCAGCAGTTTCTCAGCAGGGGGCTCTTACGAGCAGTACTTC.

The chain has TRBV15 and TRBJ2-5; D perhaps matches TRBD1 (7 bases). Between the trimmed V and J ends, which lost 6 bases and 5 bases, there was a span of 19 bases. Germline-derived CDR1 and CDR2 are LNHNV and YYDKDF (reference sequence). The CDR3 totals 15 residues. CDR3 region: CATSSRTSGGETQYF. CDR3 bases: TGTGCCACCAGTAGTAGAACATCAGGGGGGGAGACCCAGTACTTC.

In its sample, this clone was seen a few times. The chain has TRBV2 and TRBJ2-1; TRBD1 is a possible D gene (6 bases). V was pared by 8 bases and J by 15 bases, with 14 bases between. The length of the CDR3 is 10 residues. Germline lookup yields CDR1 SNHLY and CDR2 FYNNEI. CDR3 residues: CASGRDTGFF. The CDR3 nucleotides read TGTGCCAGCGGCCGGGACACGGGGTTCTTC.

This clone appeared a few times. The chain links TRBV13 to TRBJ1-1; unclear D gene. The CDR3 extends over 13 amino acids. V was pared by 5 bases and J by 3 bases, with 10 bases between. Per the germline V gene, CDR1 is PRHDT and CDR2 is FYEKMQ (reference sequence). CDR3 sequence: CASSPRQYTEAFF. CDR3 bases: TGTGCCAGCAGCCCGAGGCAGTACACTGAAGCTTTCTTT. Drawing the rest from reference TRBV13 and TRBJ1-1, the complete variable domain is AAGVIQSPRHLIKEKRETATLKCYPIPRHDTVYWYQQGPGQDPQFLISFYEKMQSDKGSIPDRFSAQQFSDYHSELNMSSLELGDSALYFCASSPRQYTEAFFGQGTRLTVV.

J is TRBJ2-2 and V is TRBV6-5; tentative D call: TRBD1 (6 bases). Trimming took 2 bases from V and 3 from J, leaving 10 bases between them. CDR1 is MNHEY, CDR2 SVGAGI, per germline. This CDR3 comprises 15 residues. The CDR3 region is CASSYGTFDTGELFF. The CDR3 nucleotides are TGTGCCAGCAGTTACGGGACATTTGACACCGGGGAGCTGTTTTTT.

The chain links TRBV6-5 to TRBJ1-2; maybe TRBD1 (5 bases). The germline V and J ends were trimmed by 7 bases and 4 bases, with 16 bases remaining between them. Looked up from germline, CDR1 is MNHEY and CDR2 is SVGAGI. The CDR3 has 14 residues. CDR3: CASTEGPGPYGYTF. Written as DNA, the CDR3 is TGTGCCAGCACTGAGGGACCGGGTCCCTATGGCTACACCTTC.

This rearrangement joins TRBV30 to TRBJ2-1; 8 bases match TRBD2. V shed 1 base, J shed 4 bases, and the junction held 9 bases outside the gene matches. The CDR3 loop spans 16 amino acids. Germline values: CDR1 GTSNPN, CDR2 SVGIG (reference sequence). The CDR3 DNA follows: TGTGCCTGGAGTGGAGCAACTAGCGGCGATTACAATGAGCAGTTCTTC. It specifies CAWSGATSGDYNEQFF. The full variable domain, rest sourced from reference TRBV30 and TRBJ2-1, is SQTIHQWPATLVQPVGSPLSLECTVEGTSNPNLYWYRQAAGRGLQLLFYSVGIGQISSEVPQNLSASRPQDRQFILSSKKLLLSDSGFYLCAWSGATSGDYNEQFFGPGTRLTVL.